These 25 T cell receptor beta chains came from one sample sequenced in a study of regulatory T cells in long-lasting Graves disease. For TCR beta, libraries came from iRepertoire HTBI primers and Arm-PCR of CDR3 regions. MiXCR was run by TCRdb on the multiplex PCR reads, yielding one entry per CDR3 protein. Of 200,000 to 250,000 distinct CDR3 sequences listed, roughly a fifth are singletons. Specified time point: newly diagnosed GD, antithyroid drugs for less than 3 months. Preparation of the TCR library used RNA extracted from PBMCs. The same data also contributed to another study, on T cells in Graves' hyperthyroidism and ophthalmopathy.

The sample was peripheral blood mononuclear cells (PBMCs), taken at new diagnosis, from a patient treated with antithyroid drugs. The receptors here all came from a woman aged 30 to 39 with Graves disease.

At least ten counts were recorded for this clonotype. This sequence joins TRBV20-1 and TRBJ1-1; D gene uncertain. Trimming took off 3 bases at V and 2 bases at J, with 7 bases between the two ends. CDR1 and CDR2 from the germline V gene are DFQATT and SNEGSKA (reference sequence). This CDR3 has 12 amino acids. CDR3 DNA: TGCAGTGCTAGCGGTAGTAACACTGAAGCTTTCTTT. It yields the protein CSASGSNTEAFF.

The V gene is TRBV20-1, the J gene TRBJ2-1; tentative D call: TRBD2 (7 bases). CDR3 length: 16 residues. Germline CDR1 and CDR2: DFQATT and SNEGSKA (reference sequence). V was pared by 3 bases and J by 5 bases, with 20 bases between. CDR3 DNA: TGCAGTGCTAGGGGTTGGGGGGGCCTGTCCGACAATGAGCAGTTCTTC. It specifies CSARGWGGLSDNEQFF.

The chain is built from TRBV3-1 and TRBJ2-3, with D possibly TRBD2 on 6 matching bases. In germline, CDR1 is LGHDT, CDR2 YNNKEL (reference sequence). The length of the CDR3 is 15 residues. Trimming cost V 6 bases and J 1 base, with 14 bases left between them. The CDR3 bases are TGTGCCAGCAGTCCCTTAATAGCGGGCACAGATACGCAGTATTTT. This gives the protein CASSPLIAGTDTQYF.

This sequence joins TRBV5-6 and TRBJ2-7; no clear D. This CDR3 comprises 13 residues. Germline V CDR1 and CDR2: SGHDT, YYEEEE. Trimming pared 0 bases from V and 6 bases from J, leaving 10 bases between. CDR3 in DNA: TGTGCCAGCAGCTTGGGCACATTAGGCGAGCAGTACTTC. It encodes CASSLGTLGEQYF.

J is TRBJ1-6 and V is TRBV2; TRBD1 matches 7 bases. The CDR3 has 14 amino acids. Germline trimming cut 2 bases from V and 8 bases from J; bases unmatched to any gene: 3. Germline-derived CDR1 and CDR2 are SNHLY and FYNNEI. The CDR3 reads CASSETGVDSPLHF. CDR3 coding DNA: TGTGCCAGCAGTGAAACAGGGGTTGATTCACCCCTCCACTTT.

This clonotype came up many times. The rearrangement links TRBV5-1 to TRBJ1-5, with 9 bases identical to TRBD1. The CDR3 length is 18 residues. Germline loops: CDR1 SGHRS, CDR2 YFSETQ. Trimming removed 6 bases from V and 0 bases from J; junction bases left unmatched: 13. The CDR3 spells CASIVRDRGRYSNQPQHF. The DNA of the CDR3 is TGCGCCAGCATTGTCCGTGACAGGGGGAGATATAGCAATCAGCCCCAGCATTTT.

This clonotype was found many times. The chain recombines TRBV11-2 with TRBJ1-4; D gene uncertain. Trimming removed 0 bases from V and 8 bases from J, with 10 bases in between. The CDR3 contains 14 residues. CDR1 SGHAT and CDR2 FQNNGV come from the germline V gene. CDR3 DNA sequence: TGTGCCAGCAGCTTAGAACGGCTAGGGGAAAAACTGTTTTTT. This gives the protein CASSLERLGEKLFF.

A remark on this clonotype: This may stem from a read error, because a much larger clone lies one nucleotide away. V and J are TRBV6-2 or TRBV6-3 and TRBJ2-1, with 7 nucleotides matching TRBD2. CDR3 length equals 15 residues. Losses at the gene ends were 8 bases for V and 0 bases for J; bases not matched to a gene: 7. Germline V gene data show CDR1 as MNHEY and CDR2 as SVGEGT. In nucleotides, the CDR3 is TGTGCCAGCGAGGAGCGGGGCAGCTCCTACAATGAGCAGTTCTTC. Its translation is CASEERGSSYNEQFF.

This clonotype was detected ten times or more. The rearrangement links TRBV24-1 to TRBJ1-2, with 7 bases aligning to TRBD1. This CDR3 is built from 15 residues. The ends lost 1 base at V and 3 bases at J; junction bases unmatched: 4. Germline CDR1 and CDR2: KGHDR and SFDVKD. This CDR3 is CATSDFRRGDYGYTF. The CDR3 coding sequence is TGTGCCACCAGTGATTTCCGCAGGGGGGACTATGGCTACACCTTC.

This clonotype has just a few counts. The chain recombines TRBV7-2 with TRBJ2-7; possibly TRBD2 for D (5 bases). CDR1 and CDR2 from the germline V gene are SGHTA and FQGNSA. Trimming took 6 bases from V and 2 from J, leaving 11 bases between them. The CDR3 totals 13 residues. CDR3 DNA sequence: TGTGCCAGCAGACCCAGCGGAACCTACGAGCAGTACTTC. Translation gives CASRPSGTYEQYF.

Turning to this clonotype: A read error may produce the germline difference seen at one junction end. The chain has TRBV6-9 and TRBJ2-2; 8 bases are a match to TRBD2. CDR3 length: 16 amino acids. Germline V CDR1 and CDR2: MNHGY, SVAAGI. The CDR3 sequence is CASSYSGGGNAGELLF. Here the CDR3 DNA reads TGTGCCAGCAGTTACTCCGGGGGGGGGAACGCCGGGGAGCTGCTTTTT.

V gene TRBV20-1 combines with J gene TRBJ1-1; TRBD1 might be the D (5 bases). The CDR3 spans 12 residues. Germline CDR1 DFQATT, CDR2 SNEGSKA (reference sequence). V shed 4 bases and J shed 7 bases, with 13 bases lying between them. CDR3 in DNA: TGCAGTGCTACACAGGTGAGGAGTGAAGCTTTCTTT. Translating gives CSATQVRSEAFF.

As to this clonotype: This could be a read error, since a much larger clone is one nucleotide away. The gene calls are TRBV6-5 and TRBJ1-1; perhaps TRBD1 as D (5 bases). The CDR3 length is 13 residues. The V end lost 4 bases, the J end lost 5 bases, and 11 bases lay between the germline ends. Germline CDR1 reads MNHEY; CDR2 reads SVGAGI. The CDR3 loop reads CASSWGTETEAFF. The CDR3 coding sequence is TGTGCCAGCAGTTGGGGCACGGAAACTGAAGCTTTCTTT.

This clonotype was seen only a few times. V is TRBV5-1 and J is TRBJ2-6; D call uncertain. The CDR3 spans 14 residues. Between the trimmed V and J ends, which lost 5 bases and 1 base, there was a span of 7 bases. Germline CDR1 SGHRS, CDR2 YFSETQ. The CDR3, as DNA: TGCGCCAGCAGACCGATATCTGGGGCCAACGTCCTGACTTTC. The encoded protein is CASRPISGANVLTF.

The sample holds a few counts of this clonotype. Written as DNA, the CDR3 is TGCAGTGCTACGTGGATCCACGAGCAGTACTTC. Translated: CSATWIHEQYF. The J gene is TRBJ2-7, the V gene TRBV20-1; D remains ambiguous. There are 11 residues in the CDR3. CDR1 DFQATT and CDR2 SNEGSKA come from the germline V gene (reference sequence). V lost 4 bases and J lost 5, with 9 bases in between.

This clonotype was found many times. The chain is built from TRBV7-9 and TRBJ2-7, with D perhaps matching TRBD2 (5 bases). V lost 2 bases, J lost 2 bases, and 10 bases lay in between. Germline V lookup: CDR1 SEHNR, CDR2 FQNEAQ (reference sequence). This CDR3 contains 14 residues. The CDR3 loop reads CASSLPGFPYEQYF. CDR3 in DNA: TGTGCCAGCAGCTTACCGGGGTTTCCCTACGAGCAGTACTTC.

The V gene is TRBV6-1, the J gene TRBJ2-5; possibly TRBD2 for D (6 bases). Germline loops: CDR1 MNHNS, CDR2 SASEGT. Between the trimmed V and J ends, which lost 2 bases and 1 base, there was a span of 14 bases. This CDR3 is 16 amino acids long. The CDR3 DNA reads TGTGCCAGCAGTGAATTCGGGACTCCCCCCCAAGAGACCCAGTACTTC. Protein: CASSEFGTPPQETQYF.

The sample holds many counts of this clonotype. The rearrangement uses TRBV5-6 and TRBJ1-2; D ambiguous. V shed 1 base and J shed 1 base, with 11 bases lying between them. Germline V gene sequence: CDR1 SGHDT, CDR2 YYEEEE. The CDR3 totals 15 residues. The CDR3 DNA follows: TGTGCCAGCAGCTTGTACCGGCGGGGTAACTATGGCTACACCTTC. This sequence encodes CASSLYRRGNYGYTF.

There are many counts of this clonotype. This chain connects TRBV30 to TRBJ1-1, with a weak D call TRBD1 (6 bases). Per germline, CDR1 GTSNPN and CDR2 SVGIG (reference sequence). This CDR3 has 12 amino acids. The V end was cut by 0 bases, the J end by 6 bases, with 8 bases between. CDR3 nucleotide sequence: TGTGCCTGGAGTGTAGAGGGGGCTGAAGCTTTCTTT. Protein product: CAWSVEGAEAFF.

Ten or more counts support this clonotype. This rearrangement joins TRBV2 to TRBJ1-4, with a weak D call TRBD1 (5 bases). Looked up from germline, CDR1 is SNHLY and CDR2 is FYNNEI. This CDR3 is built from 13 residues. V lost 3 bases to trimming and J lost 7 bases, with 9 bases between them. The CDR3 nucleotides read TGTGCCAGCAGTGATGGGGCCGTTGAAAAACTGTTTTTT. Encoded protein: CASSDGAVEKLFF. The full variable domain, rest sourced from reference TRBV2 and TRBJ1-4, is EPEVTQTPSHQVTQMGQEVILRCVPISNHLYFYWYRQILGQKVEFLVSFYNNEISEKSEIFDDQFSVERPDGSNFTLKIRSTKLEDSAMYFCASSDGAVEKLFFGSGTQLSVL.

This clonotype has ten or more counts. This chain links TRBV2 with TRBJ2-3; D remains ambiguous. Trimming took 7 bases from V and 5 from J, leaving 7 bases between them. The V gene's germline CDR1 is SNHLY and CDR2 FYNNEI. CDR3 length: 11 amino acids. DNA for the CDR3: TGTGCCAGCACGAGTGGAGATACGCAGTATTTT. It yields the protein CASTSGDTQYF.

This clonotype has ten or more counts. The DNA for the CDR3 is TGTGCCAGCAGCCAGGATGTCGGGACAGGGTGGAACGAGCAGTACTTC. This translates into CASSQDVGTGWNEQYF. The chain carries TRBV5-5 and TRBJ2-7, with 9 bases matching TRBD1. The CDR3 has 16 residues. The J segment lost 5 bases and the V segment lost 4 bases, leaving 13 bases of the junction unmatched. Germline V gives CDR1 SGHKS, CDR2 YYEKEE (reference sequence).

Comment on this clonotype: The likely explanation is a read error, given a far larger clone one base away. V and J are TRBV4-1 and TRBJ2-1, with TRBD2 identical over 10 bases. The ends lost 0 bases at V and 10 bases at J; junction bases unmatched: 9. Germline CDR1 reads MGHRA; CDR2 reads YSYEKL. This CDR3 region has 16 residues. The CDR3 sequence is CASSQDRLAGAYEQFF. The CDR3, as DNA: TGCGCCAGCAGCCAAGATCGGCTAGCGGGGGCCTACGAGCAGTTCTTC.

The CDR3 sequence is CASSEEAGEQYF. CDR3 in DNA: TGTGCCAGCAGTGAAGAGGCGGGGGAGCAGTATTTT. This chain links TRBV7-8 with TRBJ2-3; TRBD2 matches 7 bases. V shed 6 bases, J shed 11 bases, and the junction held 8 bases outside the gene matches. This CDR3 is built from 12 residues. Germline loops: CDR1 SGHVS, CDR2 FQNEAQ.

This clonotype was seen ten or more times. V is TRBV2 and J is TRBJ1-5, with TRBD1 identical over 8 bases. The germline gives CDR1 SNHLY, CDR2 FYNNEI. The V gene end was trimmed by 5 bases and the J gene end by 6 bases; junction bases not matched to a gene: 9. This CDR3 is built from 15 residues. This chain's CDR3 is CASSLGQGASQPQHF. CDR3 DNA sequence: TGTGCCAGCAGTTTAGGGCAGGGGGCGAGTCAGCCCCAGCATTTT. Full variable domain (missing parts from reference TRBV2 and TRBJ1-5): EPEVTQTPSHQVTQMGQEVILRCVPISNHLYFYWYRQILGQKVEFLVSFYNNEISEKSEIFDDQFSVERPDGSNFTLKIRSTKLEDSAMYFCASSLGQGASQPQHFGDGTRLSIL.